A selection of T cell receptor beta chains follows, all from one sample in a study of blood T cells in healthy people across ages. TCRdb processed the 5' RACE reads anew with MiXCR; each CDR3 protein has one entry. Found here are 700,000 to 1,000,000 distinct CDR3 sequences, 44% of them singletons; the top ten hold under 20%. Material for sequencing was blood. These receptors all come from a man between 60 and 75 years old in good health. The CDR3 runs from the conserved cysteine through the conserved F or W. Each record gives: V gene, clone size, J gene, D gene, CDR3 protein, CDR3 DNA. A D gene is named only where the DNA matches it firmly. A row's size may be missing; if present it is once, few, many or a size class.

V: TRBV7-7; size: NA; J: TRBJ2-1; D: TRBD2; CDR3: CASSRRPGTNYNEQFF; DNA: TGTGCCAGCAGCCGCCGACCGGGGACTAACTACAATGAGCAGTTCTTC
V: TRBV4-3; size: NA; J: TRBJ2-1; D: NA; CDR3: CASSQDLAGDNEQFF; DNA: TGCGCCAGCAGCCAAGATTTGGCAGGTGACAATGAGCAGTTCTTC
V: TRBV6-1; size: NA; J: TRBJ1-5; D: TRBD1; CDR3: CASSERVGGINQPQHF; DNA: TGTGCCAGCAGTGAACGGGTAGGGGGCATCAATCAGCCCCAGCATTTT
V: TRBV25-1; size: NA; J: TRBJ1-2; D: NA; CDR3: CASSEYGQGYGYTF; DNA: TGTGCCAGCAGTGAATACGGGCAGGGCTATGGCTACACCTTC
V: TRBV13; size: NA; J: TRBJ1-1; D: NA; CDR3: CASSLVRRGITEAFF; DNA: TGTGCCAGCAGCCTAGTCCGGAGAGGGATCACTGAAGCTTTCTTT
V: TRBV5-1; size: NA; J: TRBJ1-2; D: NA; CDR3: CASSFGQHNYGYTF; DNA: TGCGCCAGCAGCTTTGGACAGCATAACTATGGCTACACCTTC
V: TRBV3-1; size: once; J: TRBJ2-1; D: TRBD2; CDR3: CASRPAGTSVHEQFF; DNA: TGTGCCAGCCGCCCCGCCGGGACTAGCGTCCATGAGCAGTTCTTC
V: TRBV6-2/TRBV6-3; size: few; J: TRBJ2-1; D: NA; CDR3: CASSYPQGFGEQFF; DNA: TGTGCCAGCAGTTACCCGCAGGGGTTCGGTGAGCAGTTCTTC
V: TRBV20-1; size: NA; J: TRBJ2-5; D: TRBD2; CDR3: CSARGGGYSRETQYF; DNA: TGCAGTGCTAGAGGGGGGGGGTACAGCAGGGAGACCCAGTACTTC
V: TRBV6-2/TRBV6-3; size: few; J: TRBJ2-7; D: TRBD2; CDR3: CASSFPTLGLATYEQYF; DNA: TGTGCCAGCAGTTTCCCTACATTGGGACTAGCGACCTACGAGCAGTACTTC
V: TRBV6-4; size: few; J: TRBJ1-5; D: NA; CDR3: CASSDSRDNYSNQPQHF; DNA: TGTGCCAGCAGTGACTCTCGGGATAATTATAGCAATCAGCCCCAGCATTTT
V: TRBV7-2; size: NA; J: TRBJ2-7; D: NA; CDR3: CASGSVSYEQYF; DNA: TGTGCCAGCGGTAGCGTCTCCTACGAGCAGTACTTC
V: TRBV5-4; size: NA; J: TRBJ1-2; D: NA; CDR3: CASSSRTPNDYTF; DNA: TGTGCCAGCAGCTCCAGGACCCCAAATGACTACACCTTC
V: TRBV9; size: NA; J: TRBJ2-5; D: TRBD2; CDR3: CASSVDSSGGSETQYF; DNA: TGTGCCAGCAGCGTAGATAGTAGCGGGGGGTCGGAGACCCAGTACTTC
V: TRBV7-2; size: NA; J: TRBJ2-7; D: NA; CDR3: CVSSFGQELSPGKQYF; DNA: TGTGTCAGCAGCTTCGGCCAGGAATTATCCCCGGGCAAGCAGTACTTC
V: TRBV20-1; size: few; J: TRBJ2-5; D: TRBD1; CDR3: CSARGSRGTGKQTQYF; DNA: TGCAGTGCTAGAGGCTCCCGCGGGACAGGGAAGCAGACCCAGTACTTC
V: TRBV4-3; size: NA; J: TRBJ2-3; D: TRBD1; CDR3: CASSQGTGKFGTDTQYF; DNA: TGCGCCAGCAGCCAAGGGACAGGGAAGTTCGGCACAGATACGCAGTATTTT
V: TRBV15; size: few; J: TRBJ2-7; D: NA; CDR3: CATSRVRAGTASYEQYF; DNA: TGTGCCACCAGCAGAGTAAGAGCCGGGACCGCCTCCTACGAGCAGTACTTC
V: TRBV3-1; size: few; J: TRBJ2-3; D: NA; CDR3: CASSLEDGTDTQYF; DNA: TGTGCCAGCAGTTTGGAGGACGGCACAGATACGCAGTATTTT
V: TRBV4-1; size: NA; J: TRBJ1-1; D: NA; CDR3: CASSQDLGVLNTEAFF; DNA: TGCGCCAGCAGCCAAGATCTGGGGGTCCTGAACACTGAAGCTTTCTTT
V: TRBV14; size: NA; J: TRBJ2-2; D: TRBD1; CDR3: CASSQRTGGHRELFF; DNA: TGTGCCAGCAGCCAACGGACAGGGGGTCACCGGGAGCTGTTTTTT
V: TRBV6-1; size: few; J: TRBJ2-3; D: TRBD2; CDR3: CASIRGAGGYTDTQYF; DNA: TGTGCCAGCATCCGAGGGGCGGGGGGGTACACAGATACGCAGTATTTT
V: TRBV29-1; size: many; J: TRBJ2-1; D: NA; CDR3: CSVGFTGTYNEQFF; DNA: TGCAGCGTTGGGTTCACAGGGACCTACAATGAGCAGTTCTTC
V: TRBV5-6; size: few; J: TRBJ1-4; D: NA; CDR3: CASSFGVANEKLFF; DNA: TGTGCCAGCAGCTTTGGGGTGGCTAATGAAAAACTGTTTTTT
V: TRBV6-5; size: NA; J: TRBJ2-7; D: TRBD2; CDR3: CASSPPGLGAYEQYF; DNA: TGTGCCAGCAGTCCTCCGGGACTAGGGGCCTACGAGCAGTACTTC
V: TRBV5-1; size: NA; J: TRBJ2-5; D: NA; CDR3: CASSQDTGVGGEQYF; DNA: TGCGCCAGCAGCCAAGACACAGGGGTAGGAGGGGAGCAGTACTTC
V: TRBV7-9; size: NA; J: TRBJ1-2; D: NA; CDR3: CASSPGGEGNYGYTF; DNA: TGTGCCAGCAGCCCCGGAGGTGAGGGGAACTATGGCTACACCTTC
V: TRBV20-1; size: few; J: TRBJ2-6; D: NA; CDR3: CSAPKQGAGANVLTF; DNA: TGCAGTGCCCCGAAACAGGGAGCTGGGGCCAACGTCCTGACTTTC
V: TRBV4-2; size: few; J: TRBJ2-3; D: TRBD2; CDR3: CASSQDRASGGDTQYF; DNA: TGTGCCAGCAGCCAAGATCGGGCTAGCGGGGGGGATACGCAGTATTTT